This TCR beta chain was recovered during a study of blood T cell repertoires in COVID-19. Data came from immunoSEQ multiplex PCR; TCRdb stores just in-frame clones and leaves some out. The sample includes 150,000 to 200,000 clones, approximately 84% of them seen just once. The CDR3 length is 13 residues. The germline V and J ends were trimmed by 3 bases and 8 bases, with 10 bases remaining between them. The germline V gene has CDR1 MNHNS and CDR2 SASEGT. The receptor comes from a man between 35 and 55 years old who had recovered from COVID-19. The chain uses TRBV6-1 and TRBJ1-4; the D is unclear. Sequencing was done on a sample of peripheral blood. CDR3 sequence (DNA): TGTGCCAGCAGTGAGGAGGGTGGGGAAAAACTGTTTTTT. Translated, it gives CASSEEGGEKLFF.